The 10 T cell receptor beta chains given below trace back to one sample, sequenced in a study of blood T cell repertoires in COVID-19. Repertoires were generated with immunoSEQ multiplex PCR, while TCRdb's copy carries only in-frame clones and drops some. The data show roughly 360,000 clones, around 87% seen once. The specimen was PBMCs or T cells enriched from blood (not recorded which). The receptors come from a man aged 30-40 years who had recovered from COVID-19.

This chain connects TRBV7-9 to TRBJ1-1; unclear D gene. V lost 7 bases to trimming and J lost 6 bases, with 21 bases between them. This CDR3 has 15 amino acids. Germline assignment: CDR1 SEHNR and CDR2 FQNEAQ (reference sequence). The DNA for the CDR3 is TGTGCCAGCAACTCGGGGTGGGCTTCTTTTCCTGAAGCTTTCTTT. Translation gives CASNSGWASFPEAFF.

The chain links TRBV11-3 to TRBJ1-1; 7 bases map to TRBD1. CDR1 SGHNT and CDR2 YENEEA come from the germline V gene. The CDR3 spans 13 residues. The V segment lost 8 bases and the J segment 2 bases; nucleotides outside the gene matches: 5. The CDR3 DNA reads as TGTGCCAGCGCACAGGGGCCTAACACTGAAGCTTTCTTT. Protein sequence: CASAQGPNTEAFF.

The CDR3 region is CASSWGQGAYEQYF. The CDR3 DNA sequence: TGTGCCAGCAGCTGGGGACAGGGGGCCTACGAGCAGTACTTC. The chain uses TRBV11-2 and TRBJ2-7; 11 bases map to TRBD1. V shed 4 bases, J shed 2 bases, and the junction held 1 base outside the gene matches. The CDR3 contains 14 residues. The germline gives CDR1 SGHAT, CDR2 FQNNGV.

V gene TRBV5-1 combines with J gene TRBJ1-5; 7 bases map to TRBD1. The ends lost 5 bases at V and 6 bases at J; junction bases unmatched: 5. This CDR3 comprises 13 residues. The germline gives CDR1 SGHRS, CDR2 YFSETQ. CDR3 sequence: CASSTGELQPQHF. The CDR3 bases are TGCGCCAGCAGTACAGGGGAACTTCAGCCCCAGCATTTT.

This chain joins TRBV5-1 and TRBJ2-4, with 8 bases lining up with TRBD1. The junction had 6 bases not matched to a gene; V was cut back by 2 bases and J by 5 bases. CDR3 length equals 15 residues. Germline CDR1 is SGHRS and CDR2 is YFSETQ. The DNA of the CDR3 is TGCGCCAGCAGCTTATCCTGGACAGGGCAAAACATTCAGTACTTC. As protein: CASSLSWTGQNIQYF.

V is TRBV7-2 and J is TRBJ1-2, with 7 nucleotides matching TRBD1. Germline trimming cut 3 bases from V and 8 bases from J; bases unmatched to any gene: 12. This CDR3 is built from 15 residues. Germline V lookup: CDR1 SGHTA, CDR2 FQGNSA. DNA of the CDR3: TGTGCCAGCAGCTTCGCCGGACAGGACAGTCGGGGCTACACCTTC. Its protein product is CASSFAGQDSRGYTF.

This sequence joins TRBV4-3 and TRBJ1-2; TRBD1 matches 7 bases. The J segment lost 5 bases and the V segment lost 0 bases, leaving 6 bases of the junction unmatched. In germline, CDR1 is LGHNA, CDR2 YSLEER. This CDR3 spans 15 amino acids. This chain's CDR3 is CASSQDRRGRYGYTF. The CDR3 nucleotides read TGCGCCAGCAGCCAAGACCGCAGGGGGAGGTATGGCTACACCTTC.

The rearrangement uses TRBV2 and TRBJ2-7; TRBD2 is a possible D gene (6 bases). Germline assignment: CDR1 SNHLY and CDR2 FYNNEI. The V and J ends lost 3 bases and 3 bases respectively, with 12 bases between them. The CDR3 totals 14 residues. This CDR3 reads CASSEGGRRYEQYF. The CDR3 DNA reads TGTGCCAGCAGTGAGGGAGGCAGGCGCTACGAGCAGTACTTC.

This chain connects TRBV2 to TRBJ2-1, with 9 bases lining up with TRBD2. V gave up 3 bases and J gave up 12 bases; unmatched junction bases: 6. Germline V gene lookup returns CDR1 SNHLY and CDR2 FYNNEI. This CDR3 region has 13 residues. The DNA for the CDR3 is TGTGCCAGCAGTGAGTCTGTACTAGCGGGGCAGTTCTTC. It is translated as CASSESVLAGQFF.

The chain joins TRBV7-9 to TRBJ1-1; the D gene is possibly TRBD1 (6 bases). This CDR3 has 15 residues. The V end was cut by 5 bases, the J end by 0 bases, with 13 bases between. CDR1 is SEHNR and CDR2 is FQNEAQ in the germline V gene (reference sequence). The CDR3 sequence: CASSPIDRMNTEAFF. The DNA for the CDR3 is TGTGCCAGCAGCCCTATTGACAGGATGAACACTGAAGCTTTCTTT.